Each of the 28 T cell receptor beta chains below was sequenced from the same sample in a study of CD8+ T cells in alopecia areata. cDNA serving as the sequencing template came from extracted, reverse transcribed RNA. Some clones are missing from TCRdb's copy, which holds only in-frame ones; the method was immunoSEQ multiplex PCR. The table includes 150,000 or so clones, 55% detected once. Sequenced: CD4+ T cells sorted from blood. These receptors all stem from a human donor in good health.

The V and J genes are TRBV10-3 and TRBJ1-2, with TRBD1 matching 7 bases. CDR1 and CDR2 from the germline V gene are ENHRY and SYGVKD. The CDR3 runs 12 residues. Trimming at V came to 8 bases and at J to 8 bases, leaving 8 bases not matched to a gene. The CDR3 region is CAIERQGAGYTF. CDR3 DNA: TGTGCCATCGAAAGACAGGGTGCCGGCTACACCTTC.

The chain recombines TRBV5-1 with TRBJ2-3, with 9 bases identical to TRBD2. Germline CDR1 SGHRS, CDR2 YFSETQ. The CDR3 covers 17 residues. Losses at the gene ends were 0 bases for V and 0 bases for J; bases not matched to a gene: 5. In nucleotides, the CDR3 is TGCGCCAGCAGCTTGGCCAGACTAGCGGCTAGCACAGATACGCAGTATTTT. Its translation is CASSLARLAASTDTQYF.

Points on this clone: A junction end diverges from the germline sequence, so it may reflect a read error. This rearrangement joins TRBV18 to TRBJ2-5; a weak D match, TRBD1 (6 bases). The CDR3 has 11 amino acids. CDR1 and CDR2 (germline): KGHSH, LQKENI. The CDR3 spells CATSGDETQYF. CDR3 nucleotides: TGTGCCACCTCAGGGGACGAGACCCAGTACTTC.

V usage is TRBV6-5 and J usage is TRBJ2-7, with a weak D call TRBD1 (6 bases). CDR3 size: 13 residues. Germline CDR1 and CDR2: MNHEY and SVGAGI. Trimming cost V 0 bases and J 5 bases, with 8 bases left between them. In DNA form, the CDR3 reads TGTGCCAGCAGTTACTCGGGGGCCCACGAGCAGTACTTC. It is translated as CASSYSGAHEQYF.

This clone has more than one count but fewer than ten. The chain links TRBV29-1 to TRBJ2-2; no reliable D call. Germline lookup yields CDR1 SQVTM and CDR2 ANQGSEA. Trimming cost V 4 bases and J 3 bases, with 9 bases left between them. The CDR3 sequence is 13 residues long. The CDR3 DNA is TGCAGCGTTGTGGGTGCGGACACCGGGGAGCTGTTTTTT. It yields the protein CSVVGADTGELFF.

A single count supports this clone. The chain joins TRBV29-1 to TRBJ2-5, with D perhaps TRBD1 or TRBD2 (6 bases each). Trimming took 7 bases from V and 3 from J, leaving 12 bases between them. Germline-derived CDR1 and CDR2 are SQVTM and ANQGSEA. This CDR3 is 12 amino acids long. This CDR3 is CSARRGEETQYF. CDR3 coding DNA: TGCAGCGCTAGGAGGGGGGAAGAGACCCAGTACTTC.

The genes are TRBV29-1 and TRBJ1-1; tentatively, D is TRBD1 (6 bases). The CDR3 length is 13 residues. The germline V gene encodes CDR1 SQVTM and CDR2 ANQGSEA. Trimming cost V 6 bases and J 1 base, with 12 bases left between them. This CDR3 is CSVHRVANTEAFF. As DNA, the CDR3 is TGCAGCGTGCACAGGGTAGCGAACACTGAAGCTTTCTTT.

The V gene is TRBV27, the J gene TRBJ2-7, with D unresolved. Germline-derived CDR1 and CDR2 are MNHEY and SMNVEV (reference sequence). The germline V and J ends were trimmed by 6 bases and 2 bases, with 17 bases remaining between them. This CDR3 is 15 amino acids long. The DNA of the CDR3 is TGTGCCAGCAGCCCTGAATGGGTTTCCCCCTACGAGCAGTACTTC. This codes for CASSPEWVSPYEQYF.

DNA for the CDR3: TGCAGCGTTGAAGAGGTGAAAACGAGCACAGATACGCAGTATTTT. This sequence encodes CSVEEVKTSTDTQYF. J is TRBJ2-3 and V is TRBV29-1; D gene ambiguous. Trimming cost V 0 bases and J 0 bases, with 10 bases left between them. The germline gives CDR1 SQVTM, CDR2 ANQGSEA. This CDR3 is built from 15 residues.

Only a few counts were recorded for this clone. J is TRBJ1-5 and V is TRBV4-1, with D possibly matching TRBD1 (6 bases). This CDR3 region has 19 residues. The germline V and J ends were trimmed by 4 bases and 0 bases, with 22 bases remaining between them. In germline, CDR1 is MGHRA, CDR2 YSYEKL. As DNA, the CDR3 is TGCGCCAGCAGCCCGACTTTAGAGGGGGACATGCATAGCAATCAGCCCCAGCATTTT. Translation gives CASSPTLEGDMHSNQPQHF.

In this sample, this clone turned up a few times. V gene TRBV4-1 combines with J gene TRBJ2-7, with no clear D. This CDR3 comprises 15 residues. Trimming pared 2 bases from V and 3 bases from J, leaving 14 bases between. Per the germline V gene, CDR1 is MGHRA and CDR2 is YSYEKL. The CDR3 is CASSQPVRAGYEQYF. In DNA form, the CDR3 reads TGCGCCAGCAGCCAACCCGTACGGGCCGGCTACGAGCAGTACTTC.

The rearrangement uses TRBV23-1 and TRBJ2-1, with D hard to call. TRBV23-1 is classed as an ORF, of uncertain function. Trimming took off 6 bases at V and 4 bases at J, with 13 bases between the two ends. CDR3 length: 14 residues. The CDR3 coding sequence is TGCGCCAGCAGCCGCCAACGGAGTTACAATGAGCAGTTCTTC. Residues: CASSRQRSYNEQFF.

This chain links TRBV30 with TRBJ1-2, with D perhaps matching TRBD1 (5 bases). CDR1 GTSNPN and CDR2 SVGIG come from the germline V gene (reference sequence). CDR3 size: 15 residues. Trimming removed 0 bases at V and 5 bases at J, with 16 bases between. The CDR3 here is CAWSVPLRGEYGYTF. Written as DNA, the CDR3 is TGTGCCTGGAGTGTACCTTTGAGGGGCGAATATGGCTACACCTTC. Looking up the rest from reference TRBV30 and TRBJ1-2 gives the full variable domain: SQTIHQWPATLVQPVGSPLSLECTVEGTSNPNLYWYRQAAGRGLQLLFYSVGIGQISSEVPQNLSASRPQDRQFILSSKKLLLSDSGFYLCAWSVPLRGEYGYTFGSGTRLTVV.

The gene calls are TRBV9 and TRBJ2-1; 11 nucleotides match TRBD2. V shed 2 bases and J 1 base; nucleotides not matched to a gene: 5. The CDR3 loop spans 17 amino acids. Germline V gives CDR1 SGDLS, CDR2 YYNGEE. CDR3 nucleotide sequence: TGTGCCAGCAGCGTTACTAGCGGGAGTCAATCCTACAATGAGCAGTTCTTC. As protein: CASSVTSGSQSYNEQFF.

V gene TRBV5-1 combines with J gene TRBJ1-1, with 8 positions matching TRBD1. From germline, CDR1 is SGHRS and CDR2 YFSETQ. The V and J ends lost 3 bases and 6 bases, in that order; junction bases with no gene match: 10. This CDR3 region has 15 residues. The CDR3 DNA follows: TGCGCCAGCAGCTACCGTCCGGCACAGGGGGCTGAAGCTTTCTTT. It specifies CASSYRPAQGAEAFF.

The chain carries TRBV6-5 and TRBJ2-7, with D maybe TRBD2 (5 bases). Trimming cost V 6 bases and J 2 bases, with 8 bases left between them. This CDR3 comprises 12 residues. The germline V gene has CDR1 MNHEY and CDR2 SVGAGI. CDR3 nucleotides: TGTGCCAGCAGGGGGAGAGCCTACGAGCAGTACTTC. Residues: CASRGRAYEQYF.

The chain combines TRBV5-4 with TRBJ2-6; D ambiguous. The V and J ends lost 5 bases and 2 bases respectively, with 8 bases between them. CDR3 length equals 14 residues. Germline CDR1 reads SGHNT; CDR2 reads YYREEE (reference sequence). The CDR3 region has the DNA TGTGCCAGCAGTCTCACCACTGGGGCCAACGTCCTGACTTTC. Translation gives CASSLTTGANVLTF. Filled out from reference TRBV5-4 and TRBJ2-6, the complete variable domain reads ETGVTQSPTHLIKTRGQQVTLRCSSQSGHNTVSWYQQALGQGPQFIFQYYREEENGRGNFPPRFSGLQFPNYSSELNVNALELDDSALYLCASSLTTGANVLTFGAGSRLTVL.

This clone was seen a handful of times. The rearrangement links TRBV6-1 to TRBJ1-5; D remains unclear. There are 12 residues in the CDR3. Germline V gives CDR1 MNHNS, CDR2 SASEGT. Trimming removed 2 bases at V and 9 bases at J, with 8 bases between. The CDR3 sequence is CASSESLGPQHF. The CDR3 coding sequence is TGTGCCAGCAGTGAATCCTTGGGGCCCCAGCATTTT.

The chain uses TRBV28 and TRBJ2-5, with D unresolved. The CDR3 is 12 amino acids. The germline CDR1 and CDR2 sequences are MDHEN and SYDVKM. Trimming took 1 base from V and 5 from J, leaving 5 bases between them. CDR3 amino acids: CASSLSWETQYF. CDR3 DNA: TGTGCCAGCAGTTTATCCTGGGAGACCCAGTACTTC.

The V gene is TRBV29-1, the J gene TRBJ2-2; 7 nucleotides align to TRBD1. Per the germline V gene, CDR1 is SQVTM and CDR2 is ANQGSEA. CDR3 size: 15 residues. The V and J ends lost 6 bases and 0 bases, in that order; junction bases with no gene match: 7. In DNA form, the CDR3 reads TGCAGCGTCGCCGGGACAGTGGCGAACACCGGGGAGCTGTTTTTT. Protein product: CSVAGTVANTGELFF.

The V gene is TRBV29-1, the J gene TRBJ2-1, with D possibly matching TRBD2 (7 bases). There are 12 residues in the CDR3. Between the trimmed V and J ends, which lost 4 bases and 9 bases, there was a span of 13 bases. Germline CDR1 SQVTM, CDR2 ANQGSEA. CDR3 region: CSVGHREGEQFF. Written as DNA, the CDR3 is TGCAGCGTTGGTCACAGGGAGGGTGAGCAGTTCTTC.

CDR3 sequence: CSGRTGDYGYTF. The CDR3 bases are TGCAGCGGTCGGACAGGCGACTATGGCTACACCTTC. The gene calls are TRBV29-1 and TRBJ1-2; 7 bases are a match to TRBD1. The germline V gene encodes CDR1 SQVTM and CDR2 ANQGSEA. The CDR3 runs to 12 residues. The J segment lost 3 bases and the V segment lost 7 bases, leaving 5 bases of the junction unmatched. The variable domain in full, with the rest retrieved from reference TRBV29-1 and TRBJ1-2, is SAVISQKPSRDICQRGTSLTIQCQVDSQVTMMFWYRQQPGQSLTLIATANQGSEATYESGFVIDKFPISRPNLTFSTLTVSNMSPEDSSIYLCSGRTGDYGYTFGSGTRLTVV.

This clone came up a few times. The chain uses TRBV7-2 and TRBJ2-5; 9 bases match TRBD1. CDR3 length: 14 residues. Germline V gives CDR1 SGHTA, CDR2 FQGNSA. Trimming took 5 bases from V and 5 from J; bases not matched to a gene: 6. CDR3 region: CASSPDRGGETQYF. As DNA, the CDR3 is TGTGCCAGCAGCCCGGACAGGGGTGGGGAGACCCAGTACTTC.

The gene calls are TRBV29-1 and TRBJ2-7, with unresolved D. The CDR3 sequence is 12 residues long. From germline, CDR1 is SQVTM and CDR2 ANQGSEA. V gave up 5 bases and J gave up 2 bases, with 10 bases separating them. CDR3 in DNA: TGCAGCGTTAAACAGACGGCCTACGAGCAGTACTTC. This encodes CSVKQTAYEQYF.

The chain couples TRBV5-1 to TRBJ2-6, with no clear D. Trimming shortened V by 4 bases and J by 0 bases, and 11 bases separated the two germline ends. The germline gives CDR1 SGHRS, CDR2 YFSETQ. This CDR3 has 16 residues. The CDR3: CASSPGRSSGANVLTF. The CDR3 DNA reads as TGCGCCAGCAGCCCTGGACGGAGCTCTGGGGCCAACGTCCTGACTTTC. Filled out from reference TRBV5-1 and TRBJ2-6, the complete variable domain reads KAGVTQTPRYLIKTRGQQVTLSCSPISGHRSVSWYQQTPGQGLQFLFEYFSETQRNKGNFPGRFSGRQFSNSRSEMNVSTLELGDSALYLCASSPGRSSGANVLTFGAGSRLTVL.

The chain has TRBV7-9 and TRBJ1-2, with 9 bases lining up with TRBD1. Germline V gene sequence: CDR1 SEHNR, CDR2 FQNEAQ (reference sequence). V gave up 4 bases and J gave up 7 bases; unmatched junction bases: 7. The CDR3 loop spans 14 amino acids. CDR3 nucleotides: TGTGCCAGCAGCTCGACAGGGGGGGACGTTGGCTACACCTTC. Translation gives CASSSTGGDVGYTF.

The sample holds a few counts of this clone. V gene TRBV11-2 combines with J gene TRBJ1-4; TRBD1 might be the D (5 bases). There are 15 residues in the CDR3. CDR1 and CDR2 from the germline V gene are SGHAT and FQNNGV. Trimming left V 1 base short and J 5 bases short, with 11 bases between. The CDR3 bases are TGTGCCAGCAGCTTAGCTGGGACGGTCAATGAAAAACTGTTTTTT. This translates into CASSLAGTVNEKLFF.

This rearrangement joins TRBV27 to TRBJ1-5; D is uncertain. V was clipped by 5 bases and J by 4 bases, with 9 bases between them. The germline V gene encodes CDR1 MNHEY and CDR2 SMNVEV (reference sequence). CDR3 size: 13 residues. The CDR3 nucleotides read TGTGCCAGCAGTCGAGCGTATAATCAGCCCCAGCATTTT. Translated, it gives CASSRAYNQPQHF.